The sequence of this TCR beta chain was determined in a study of cytomegalovirus exposure and HLA in healthy donors. Findings and limits, study-wide: Under in vitro conditions, a few CMV-associated chains were confirmed as specific for CMV antigens.

Data came from immunoSEQ multiplex PCR; TCRdb stores just in-frame clones and leaves some out. The sample consists of approximately 160,000 clones, roughly nine tenths of them appearing once. Deletions cut 3 bases from V and 6 bases from J, with 9 bases between. Germline V gives CDR1 SEHNR, CDR2 FQNEAQ (reference sequence). CDR3 length: 13 residues. Notes on this clone: Its matching antigen is unknown.

The donors were part of the validation cohort of roughly 110 subjects. That cohort was separate from the first cohort, which comprised fewer than 800 subjects. The rearrangement joins TRBV7-9 to TRBJ2-4; D is perhaps TRBD2 (6 bases). The sequence was obtained from a woman aged 18-30 years in good health and CMV-seropositive. Sequencing input: PBMCs. The CDR3 sequence is CASSFAGGNIQYF. The CDR3 coding sequence is TGTGCCAGCAGCTTTGCCGGGGGAAACATTCAGTACTTC.